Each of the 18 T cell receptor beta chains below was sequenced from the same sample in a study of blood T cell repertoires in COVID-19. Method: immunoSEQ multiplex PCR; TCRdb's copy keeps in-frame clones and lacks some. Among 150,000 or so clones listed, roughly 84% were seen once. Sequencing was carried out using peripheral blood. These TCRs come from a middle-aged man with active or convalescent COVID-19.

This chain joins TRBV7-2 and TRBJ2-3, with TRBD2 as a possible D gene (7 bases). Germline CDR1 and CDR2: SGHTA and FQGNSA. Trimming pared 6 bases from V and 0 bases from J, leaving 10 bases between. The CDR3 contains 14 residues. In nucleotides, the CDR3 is TGTGCCAGCAGAAAGGGGGGGAGCACAGATACGCAGTATTTT. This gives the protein CASRKGGSTDTQYF.

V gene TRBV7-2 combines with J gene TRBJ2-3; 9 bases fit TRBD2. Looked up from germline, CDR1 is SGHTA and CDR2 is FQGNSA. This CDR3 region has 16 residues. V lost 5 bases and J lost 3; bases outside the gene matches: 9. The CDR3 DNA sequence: TGTGCCAGCAGCGTTAACAGCGGGGGGAGGACAGATACGCAGTATTTT. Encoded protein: CASSVNSGGRTDTQYF.

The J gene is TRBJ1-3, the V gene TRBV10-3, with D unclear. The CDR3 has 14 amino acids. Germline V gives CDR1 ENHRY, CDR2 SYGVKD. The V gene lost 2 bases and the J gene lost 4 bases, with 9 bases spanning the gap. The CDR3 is CAISEVARGNTIYF. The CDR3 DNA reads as TGTGCCATCAGTGAGGTGGCGCGGGGAAACACCATATATTTT.

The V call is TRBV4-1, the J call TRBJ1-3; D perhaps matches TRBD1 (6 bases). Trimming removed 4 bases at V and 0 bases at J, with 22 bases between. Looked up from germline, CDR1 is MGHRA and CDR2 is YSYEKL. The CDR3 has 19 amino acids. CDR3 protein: CASSPSLGGLGGSGNTIYF. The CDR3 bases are TGCGCCAGCAGCCCCTCCTTGGGGGGGCTAGGTGGCTCTGGAAACACCATATATTTT.

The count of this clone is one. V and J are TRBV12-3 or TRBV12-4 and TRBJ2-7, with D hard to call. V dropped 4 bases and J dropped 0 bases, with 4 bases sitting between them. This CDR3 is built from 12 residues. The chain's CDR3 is CASSYLSYEQYF. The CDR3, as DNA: TGTGCCAGCAGTTATCTCTCCTACGAGCAGTACTTC.

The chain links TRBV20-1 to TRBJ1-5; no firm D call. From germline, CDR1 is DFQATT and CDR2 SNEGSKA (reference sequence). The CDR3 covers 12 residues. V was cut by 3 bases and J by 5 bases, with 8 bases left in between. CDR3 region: CSASTAYQPQHF. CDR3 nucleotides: TGCAGTGCTAGTACAGCTTATCAGCCCCAGCATTTT.

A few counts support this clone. CDR3 amino acids: CASSTTINYGYTF. CDR3 DNA sequence: TGTGCCAGCAGTACTACCATTAACTATGGCTACACCTTC. The chain carries TRBV2 and TRBJ1-2; D remains unclear. The CDR3 totals 13 residues. The germline V and J ends were trimmed by 5 bases and 1 base, with 8 bases remaining between them. Germline assignment: CDR1 SNHLY and CDR2 FYNNEI.

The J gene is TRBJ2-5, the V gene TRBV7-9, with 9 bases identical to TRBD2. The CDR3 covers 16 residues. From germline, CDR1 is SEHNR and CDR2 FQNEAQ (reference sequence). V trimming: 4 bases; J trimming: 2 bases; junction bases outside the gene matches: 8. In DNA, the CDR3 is TGTGCCAGCAGCTCGGGGCGGCGGGAGGGGCAAGAGACCCAGTACTTC. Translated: CASSSGRREGQETQYF.

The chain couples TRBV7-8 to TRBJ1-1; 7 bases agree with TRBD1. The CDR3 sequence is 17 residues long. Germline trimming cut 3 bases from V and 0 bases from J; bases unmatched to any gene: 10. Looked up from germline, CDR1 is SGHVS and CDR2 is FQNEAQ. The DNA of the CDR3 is TGTGCCAGCAGCTTGCGGCGGGACAGAAGAATGAACACTGAAGCTTTCTTT. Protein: CASSLRRDRRMNTEAFF.

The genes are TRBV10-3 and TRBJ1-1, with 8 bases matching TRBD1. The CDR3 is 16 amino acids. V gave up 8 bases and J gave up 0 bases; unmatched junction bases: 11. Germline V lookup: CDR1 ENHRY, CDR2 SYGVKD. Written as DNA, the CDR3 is TGTGCCATCCTCAGGGGGACAGGCGGCTTGAACACTGAAGCTTTCTTT. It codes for CAILRGTGGLNTEAFF.

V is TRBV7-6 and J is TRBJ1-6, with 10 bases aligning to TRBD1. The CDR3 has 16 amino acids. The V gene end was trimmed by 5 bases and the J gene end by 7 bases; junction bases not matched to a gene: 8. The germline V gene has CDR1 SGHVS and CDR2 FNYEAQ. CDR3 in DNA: TGTGCCAGCAGCCAACTTGGGACAGGGGCCAATTCACCCCTCCACTTT. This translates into CASSQLGTGANSPLHF.

CDR3 sequence: CASSRKGQTEAFF. The CDR3 region has the DNA TGTGCCAGCTCACGAAAGGGACAGACTGAAGCTTTCTTT. V and J are TRBV18 and TRBJ1-1, with TRBD1 matching over 7 bases. From germline, CDR1 is KGHSH and CDR2 LQKENI. This CDR3 has 13 residues. The junction had 4 bases not matched to a gene; V was cut back by 4 bases and J by 5 bases.

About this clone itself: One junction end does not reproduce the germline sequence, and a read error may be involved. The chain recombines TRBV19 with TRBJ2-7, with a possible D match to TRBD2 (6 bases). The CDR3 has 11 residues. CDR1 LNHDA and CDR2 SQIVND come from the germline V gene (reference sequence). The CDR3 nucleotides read TGTGCCAGTAGTATGGACTACAAGCAGTACTTC. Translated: CASSMDYKQYF.

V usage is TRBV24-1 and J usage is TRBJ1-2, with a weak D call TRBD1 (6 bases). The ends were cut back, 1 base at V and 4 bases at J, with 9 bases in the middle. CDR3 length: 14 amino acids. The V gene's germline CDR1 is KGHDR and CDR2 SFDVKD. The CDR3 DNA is TGTGCCACCAGTGATTTTCGCAGGGGCTATGGCTACACCTTC. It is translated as CATSDFRRGYGYTF.

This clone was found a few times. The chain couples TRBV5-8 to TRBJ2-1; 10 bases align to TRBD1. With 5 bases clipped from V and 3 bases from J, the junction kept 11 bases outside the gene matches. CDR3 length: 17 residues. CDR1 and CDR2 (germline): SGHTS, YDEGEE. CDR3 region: CASRRGTGVVDYNEQFF. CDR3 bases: TGTGCCAGCAGAAGAGGGACAGGGGTAGTGGACTACAATGAGCAGTTCTTC.

CDR3 nucleotides: TGTGCCAGCAGCGTAGATGGACAGGGACGAAACACCATATATTTT. This gives the protein CASSVDGQGRNTIYF. This chain links TRBV9 with TRBJ1-3; 8 bases agree with TRBD1. With V trimmed by 0 bases and J by 5 bases, 4 bases remained unmatched. The CDR3 covers 15 residues. CDR1 is SGDLS, CDR2 YYNGEE, per germline.

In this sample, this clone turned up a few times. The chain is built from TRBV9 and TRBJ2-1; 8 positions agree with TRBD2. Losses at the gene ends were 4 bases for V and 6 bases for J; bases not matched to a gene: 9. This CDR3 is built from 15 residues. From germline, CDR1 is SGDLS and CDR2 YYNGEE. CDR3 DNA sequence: TGTGCCAGCAGCCAGGGACTAGTAATATCCAATGAGCAGTTCTTC. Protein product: CASSQGLVISNEQFF.

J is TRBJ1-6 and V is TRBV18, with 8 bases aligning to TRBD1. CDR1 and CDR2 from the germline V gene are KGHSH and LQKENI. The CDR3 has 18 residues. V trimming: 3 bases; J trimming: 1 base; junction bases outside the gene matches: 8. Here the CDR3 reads CASSPFGTGRSYNSPLHF. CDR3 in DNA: TGTGCCAGCTCACCTTTTGGGACAGGCAGATCCTATAATTCACCCCTCCACTTT. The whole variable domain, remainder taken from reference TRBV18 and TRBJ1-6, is NAGVMQNPRHLVRRRGQEARLRCSPMKGHSHVYWYRQLPEEGLKFMVYLQKENIIDESGMPKERFSAEFPKEGPSILRIQQVVRGDSAAYFCASSPFGTGRSYNSPLHFGNGTRLTVT.